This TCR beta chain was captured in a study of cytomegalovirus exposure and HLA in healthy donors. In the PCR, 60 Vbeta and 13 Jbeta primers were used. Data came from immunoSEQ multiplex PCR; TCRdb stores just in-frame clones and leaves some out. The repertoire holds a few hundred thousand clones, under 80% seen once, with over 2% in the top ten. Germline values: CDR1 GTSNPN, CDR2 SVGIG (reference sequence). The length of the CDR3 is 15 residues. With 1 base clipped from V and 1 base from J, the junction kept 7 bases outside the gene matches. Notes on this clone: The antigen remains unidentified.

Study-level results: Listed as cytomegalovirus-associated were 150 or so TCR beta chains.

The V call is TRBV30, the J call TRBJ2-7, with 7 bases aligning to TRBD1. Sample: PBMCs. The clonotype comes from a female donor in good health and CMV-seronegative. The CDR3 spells CAWSDLTGWSYEQYF. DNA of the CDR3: TGTGCCTGGAGTGACCTGACAGGGTGGTCCTACGAGCAGTACTTC. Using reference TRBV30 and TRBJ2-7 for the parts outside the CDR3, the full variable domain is SQTIHQWPATLVQPVGSPLSLECTVEGTSNPNLYWYRQAAGRGLQLLFYSVGIGQISSEVPQNLSASRPQDRQFILSSKKLLLSDSGFYLCAWSDLTGWSYEQYFGPGTRLTVT.